This T cell receptor (beta chain) comes out of a study of T cell repertoires in cytomegalovirus infection. Study background: The public TCR beta signatures pointed to both CMV infection and matching HLA type. General observations from the study: Pooled public TCR beta family frequency picked out CMV carriers with the relevant HLA. CMV-specific HLA-C-restricted TCR beta clonotypes dominated the ex vivo response.

Deletions cut 1 base from V and 2 bases from J, with 9 bases between. CDR3 length equals 15 residues. Germline-derived CDR1 and CDR2 are SGHVS and FQNEAQ. TCRdb analysed the reads with MiXCR anew, one entry per CDR3 protein. Among nearly 650,000 distinct CDR3 sequences, less than 25% were seen once, and the ten largest hold approximately 8.2%. This clonotype was counted at least ten times. No antigen is known for it. Sample: CD8+ T cells from PBMCs. The chain joins TRBV7-8 to TRBJ2-1; D perhaps matches TRBD1 (5 bases). This TCR derives from a human donor in good health (CMV status not recorded). Some clones in this sample may be carry-over from other donors' samples. CDR3 nucleotides: TGTGCCAGCAGCTTAGAGACAGTGGCCTACAATGAGCAGTTCTTC. It specifies CASSLETVAYNEQFF.